This TCR beta chain was observed in a study of radiation and T cells in renal cell carcinoma. Time point defined: baseline pretreatment blood. Stated treatment: 15 Gy SBRT to primary tumor, nephrectomy 4 weeks later. The CDR3 consists of 15 residues. V gave up 0 bases and J gave up 7 bases, with 12 bases separating them. Germline V gives CDR1 SGHTA, CDR2 FQGTGA. Profiling relied on immunoSEQ multiplex PCR, and the TCRdb table lists in-frame clones only, not all of them. The sample includes approximately 90,000 clones, 86% of them seen just once. The sequence was obtained from a man aged 45-60 years with renal cell carcinoma. The gene calls are TRBV7-3 and TRBJ2-2, with D tentatively TRBD1 (6 bases). Sample: blood, taken from a patient whose treatment included radiotherapy and nephrectomy. The CDR3 coding sequence is TGTGCCAGCAGCTTAACGTTTTCCAGGGGCGGGGAGCTGTTTTTT. Translating it yields CASSLTFSRGGELFF. The full variable domain, completed using reference TRBV7-3 and TRBJ2-2, is GAGVSQTPSNKVTEKGKYVELRCDPISGHTALYWYRQSLGQGPEFLIYFQGTGAADDSGLPNDRFFAVRPEGSVSTLKIQRTERGDSAVYLCASSLTFSRGGELFFGEGSRLTVL.